Shown below are 3 T cell receptor beta chains from a single sample sequenced in a study of blood T cell repertoires in COVID-19 (TCRdb year 2020). Library preparation used the immunoSEQ multiplex PCR assay. Drawn from immuneACCESS, this table holds only the in-frame rearrangements with V and J called that TCRdb kept. Clones are partly lost; checked studies trace under half to an unresolved V gene and leave the rest unexplained. Across this sample there are around 160,000 clones, with roughly four fifths seen only once. Approximately 11% of the sample rests with the top ten. Input material: peripheral blood. All receptors come from a man in his 60s with active or convalescent COVID-19.

The gene calls are TRBV24-1 and TRBJ2-2; D is ambiguous. The CDR3 length is 15 residues. With 4 bases removed from V and 2 bases from J, the gap between germline ends came to 10 bases. CDR1 KGHDR and CDR2 SFDVKD come from the germline V gene. The CDR3 loop is CATSEPNSNTGELFF. As DNA, the CDR3 is TGTGCCACCAGTGAACCAAATAGTAACACCGGGGAGCTGTTTTTT.

The chain combines TRBV15 with TRBJ1-1, with TRBD1 identical over 8 bases. V lost 5 bases to trimming and J lost 7 bases; unmatched junction nucleotides: 6. The CDR3 length is 13 residues. The V gene's germline CDR1 is LNHNV and CDR2 YYDKDF (reference sequence). The CDR3 coding sequence is TGTGCCACCAGCGAGGGACAGGAATATGAAGCTTTCTTT. Its protein product is CATSEGQEYEAFF.

The V and J genes are TRBV18 and TRBJ2-1; D gene uncertain. Germline CDR1 KGHSH, CDR2 LQKENI. The CDR3 has 13 residues. Trimming removed 1 base from V and 5 bases from J, with 6 bases in between. The CDR3 DNA is TGTGCCAGCTCACCACAGAACAACAATGAGCAGTTCTTC. Translated, it gives CASSPQNNNEQFF.